The 21 T cell receptor beta chains below were found in one sample sequenced in a study of Graves' ophthalmopathy and Graves' hyperthyroidism (dated by TCRdb to 2017 to 2018). Data came from an Illumina HiSeq 2000. TCR beta CDR3 regions were amplified from RNA transcripts for repertoire sequencing. A first-round RT-PCR used HTBI primers with the Qiagen OneStep RT-PCR kit, followed by a second-round multiplex PCR, size selection and purification. TCRdb reprocessing: public reads trimmed at Q25 with fastp, clones called with MiXCR, in-frame beta chains kept. One record per CDR3 amino acid sequence lists the most common genes and DNA. For this sample there are about 480,000 distinct CDR3 sequences; 14% appear just once. Clones ranked in the top ten supply 9.5% to 10% of the sample. Sequenced: blood. All receptors derive from a woman under 40 with Graves' ophthalmopathy. Donor details come from another sample of the same person, matched by shared clones.

Remarks on this clonotype: This may stem from a read error, because a much larger clone lies one nucleotide away. The rearrangement joins TRBV4-2 to TRBJ2-5, with D possibly being TRBD2 (5 bases). This CDR3 is built from 13 residues. Trimming took 1 base from V and 10 from J, leaving 13 bases between them. The germline CDR1 and CDR2 sequences are LGHNA and YNFKEQ. The CDR3 is CASSQVHPGSQYF. In DNA, the CDR3 is TGTGCCAGCAGCCAAGTTCATCCGGGGAGCCAGTACTTC.

This clonotype has at least ten counts. The chain combines TRBV27 with TRBJ1-1; D gene ambiguous. CDR1 MNHEY and CDR2 SMNVEV come from the germline V gene (reference sequence). Trimming removed 2 bases from V and 2 bases from J, with 15 bases in between. The CDR3 consists of 16 residues. Here the CDR3 DNA reads TGTGCCAGCAGTTTACGCCTACGGACCTTCAACACTGAAGCTTTCTTT. It translates to CASSLRLRTFNTEAFF.

This clonotype was picked up many times. V is TRBV6-2 or TRBV6-3 and J is TRBJ1-1; D remains unclear. Germline loops: CDR1 MNHEY, CDR2 SVGEGT. Between the trimmed V and J ends, which lost 5 bases and 0 bases, there was a span of 19 bases. The CDR3 length is 17 residues. CDR3 amino acids: CASSRPTQSEMNTEAFF. DNA for the CDR3: TGTGCCAGCAGTCGCCCTACCCAGAGTGAGATGAACACTGAAGCTTTCTTT.

The rearrangement links TRBV6-1 to TRBJ2-5; D possibly corresponds to TRBD1 (6 bases). TRBJ2-4 matches the DNA end more closely, so the J call is doubtful. This CDR3 is 13 amino acids long. The germline V gene encodes CDR1 MNHNS and CDR2 SASEGT. The CDR3 DNA follows: TGTGCCAGCAGACAGGGTGACCAGGGCATTCAGTACTTC. The encoded protein is CASRQGDQGIQYF.

This clonotype appeared many times. This rearrangement joins TRBV6-5 to TRBJ2-5; 9 nucleotides agree with TRBD2. The CDR3 runs to 17 residues. CDR1 is MNHEY and CDR2 is SVGAGI in the germline V gene. Unmatched junction bases numbered 11, after V lost 2 bases and J lost 4 bases. The CDR3 region has the DNA TGTGCCAGCAGTTACGTAAGTGGGACTAGCTCTGGAGAGACCCAGTACTTC. It encodes CASSYVSGTSSGETQYF.

In its sample, this clonotype was seen many times. This chain connects TRBV6-5 to TRBJ2-5, with D possibly TRBD1 on 5 matching bases. The CDR3 is 16 amino acids. The ends were cut back, 4 bases at V and 1 base at J, with 16 bases in the middle. Germline V gene sequence: CDR1 MNHEY, CDR2 SVGAGI. CDR3 sequence reads: CASSSGYQDAQETQYF. The DNA of the CDR3 is TGTGCCAGCAGTTCAGGGTACCAGGACGCCCAAGAGACCCAGTACTTC.

This clonotype was counted a few times. The rearrangement uses TRBV19 and TRBJ2-2; tentatively, D is TRBD2 (5 bases). The CDR3 is made up of 14 amino acids. V was trimmed by 4 bases and J by 6 bases, leaving 12 bases between them. Per germline, CDR1 LNHDA and CDR2 SQIVND (reference sequence). CDR3 coding DNA: TGTGCCAGTAGTACTCATCCTAGCCCCGGGGAGCTGTTTTTT. Its translation is CASSTHPSPGELFF. Looking up the rest from reference TRBV19 and TRBJ2-2 gives the full variable domain: DGGITQSPKYLFRKEGQNVTLSCEQNLNHDAMYWYRQDPGQGLRLIYYSQIVNDFQKGDIAEGYSVSREKKESFPLTVTSAQKNPTAFYLCASSTHPSPGELFFGEGSRLTVL.

This clonotype was picked up many times. This chain uses TRBV7-9 with TRBJ2-2; D is uncertain. In germline, CDR1 is SEHNR, CDR2 FQNEAQ (reference sequence). V was shortened by 6 bases and J by 7 bases, with 15 bases between the two germline ends. This CDR3 contains 14 residues. The CDR3 loop reads CASRPTEVSGELFF. The CDR3 DNA follows: TGTGCCAGCAGGCCAACAGAAGTCAGCGGGGAGCTGTTTTTT.

This clonotype was seen ten or more times. CDR3 region: CASIRSDRGGIGYTF. Here the CDR3 DNA reads TGTGCCAGCATTCGGTCCGACAGGGGAGGGATTGGCTACACCTTC. The chain uses TRBV28 and TRBJ1-2, with TRBD1 matching 8 bases. The germline gives CDR1 MDHEN, CDR2 SYDVKM. The CDR3 spans 15 residues. V dropped 7 bases and J dropped 7; count of bases not matched to a gene: 14.

This clonotype was seen a handful of times. The chain is built from TRBV7-9 and TRBJ2-7; D tentatively fits TRBD1 or TRBD2 (5 bases each). The CDR3 spans 14 residues. The germline CDR1 and CDR2 sequences are SEHNR and FQNEAQ (reference sequence). The germline V and J ends were trimmed by 8 bases and 3 bases, with 17 bases remaining between them. CDR3 in amino acids: CASGTGTEVYEQYF. CDR3 nucleotides: TGTGCCAGCGGAACCGGGACGGAAGTCTACGAGCAGTACTTC.

This clonotype has at least ten counts. This chain uses TRBV30 with TRBJ2-5; D is unclear. Germline V gene sequence: CDR1 GTSNPN, CDR2 SVGIG (reference sequence). V lost 2 bases and J lost 7, with 8 bases in between. The CDR3 totals 11 residues. CDR3 amino acids: CAWSSEVTQYF. CDR3 nucleotides: TGTGCCTGGAGTAGTGAGGTGACCCAGTACTTC.

This clonotype was seen at least ten times. CDR3 DNA sequence: TGTGCCAGCAGTTACCGACAGGGGGTGTACCAAGAGACCCAGTACTTC. This codes for CASSYRQGVYQETQYF. The gene calls are TRBV28 and TRBJ2-5; 9 bases are a match to TRBD1. From germline, CDR1 is MDHEN and CDR2 SYDVKM. This CDR3 has 16 amino acids. V lost 4 bases and J lost 0; bases outside the gene matches: 6.

This clonotype was seen at least ten times. The chain combines TRBV2 with TRBJ2-5; D gene uncertain. Germline loops: CDR1 SNHLY, CDR2 FYNNEI. This CDR3 is built from 13 residues. V lost 5 bases and J 4 bases, leaving 11 bases between the germline ends. The CDR3 region has the DNA TGTGCCAGCAGTCCGACGGTGAGAGAGACCCAGTACTTC. This codes for CASSPTVRETQYF.

This clonotype appeared many times. V is TRBV11-2 and J is TRBJ1-2, with D maybe TRBD1 (5 bases). The ends were cut back, 3 bases at V and 3 bases at J, with 11 bases in the middle. This CDR3 contains 14 residues. Germline-derived CDR1 and CDR2 are SGHAT and FQNNGV. Written as DNA, the CDR3 is TGTGCCAGCAGCTTCTGGGGGGAGGACTATGGCTACACCTTC. This sequence encodes CASSFWGEDYGYTF.

This clonotype was seen many times. The gene calls are TRBV27 and TRBJ1-1; possible D gene TRBD1, 6 bases. Trimming pared 6 bases from V and 4 bases from J, leaving 15 bases between. CDR1 and CDR2 from the germline V gene are MNHEY and SMNVEV (reference sequence). CDR3 size: 14 residues. The CDR3 DNA sequence: TGTGCCAGCAGACTTAGGGGGGCGCCCACTGAAGCTTTCTTT. Encoded protein: CASRLRGAPTEAFF.

This chain links TRBV11-1 with TRBJ2-7, with D perhaps TRBD2 (5 bases). CDR3 length: 14 amino acids. Germline V lookup: CDR1 SGHAT, CDR2 FQDESV (reference sequence). V lost 2 bases and J 3 bases, leaving 11 bases between the germline ends. Written as DNA, the CDR3 is TGTGCCAGCAGCTTAAGGGAGAACTACTACGAGCAGTACTTC. Translated: CASSLRENYYEQYF.

This clonotype has at least ten counts. The genes are TRBV28 and TRBJ2-4; 9 bases are a match to TRBD1. CDR3 length equals 16 residues. J gave up 0 bases and V 5 bases, and 5 bases lay outside the gene matches. CDR1 MDHEN and CDR2 SYDVKM come from the germline V gene. The CDR3 DNA follows: TGTGCCAGCAGTGAACAGGGGGCAATAGCCAAAAACATTCAGTACTTC. Translated: CASSEQGAIAKNIQYF.

Many counts were recorded for this clonotype. This chain connects TRBV3-1 to TRBJ2-2, with 10 bases aligning to TRBD1. The V segment lost 0 bases and the J segment 3 bases; nucleotides outside the gene matches: 7. This CDR3 has 18 residues. Germline lookup yields CDR1 LGHDT and CDR2 YNNKEL (reference sequence). The CDR3 nucleotides are TGTGCCAGCAGCCAAGATTTTGCTGGGACAGGGGACACCGGGGAGCTGTTTTTT. Translating it yields CASSQDFAGTGDTGELFF.

This clonotype appeared many times. V usage is TRBV29-1 and J usage is TRBJ1-2; a weak D match, TRBD1 (5 bases). V was shortened by 6 bases and J by 4 bases, with 18 bases between the two germline ends. Germline loops: CDR1 SQVTM, CDR2 ANQGSEA. This CDR3 has 14 residues. This chain's CDR3 is CSVISGTLGYGYTF. The CDR3, as DNA: TGCAGCGTGATCAGTGGGACTTTAGGCTATGGCTACACCTTC.

Concerning this clonotype: Since a much larger clone is just one base distant, this may be a read error. J is TRBJ2-2 and V is TRBV6-1; the D is unclear. Germline V gene data show CDR1 as MNHNS and CDR2 as SASEGT. V lost 4 bases to trimming and J lost 4 bases, with 10 bases between them. This CDR3 spans 14 amino acids. CDR3 nucleotide sequence: TGTGCCAGCAGTGCTATTATTGGCACCGGGGAGCTGTTTTTT. The encoded protein is CASSAIIGTGELFF.

The rearrangement uses TRBV28 and TRBJ2-6, with 7 positions matching TRBD1. V trimming: 4 bases; J trimming: 0 bases; junction bases outside the gene matches: 6. CDR1 is MDHEN, CDR2 SYDVKM, per germline. The CDR3 is 17 residues long. CDR3 sequence: CASSWDSLSSGANVLTF. The DNA for the CDR3 is TGTGCCAGCAGTTGGGACAGCCTAAGCTCTGGGGCCAACGTCCTGACTTTC.